This TCR beta chain was found in a study of cytomegalovirus exposure and HLA in healthy donors. Points from the study as a whole: When a later analysis was performed, an Asian-associated ancestry cluster reportedly had fewer N-insertions than the approximately 680-donor mean. Sequences of the TCR beta chain were said to predict the HLA-A and HLA-B alleles of most subjects accurately.

J was trimmed by 2 bases and V by 4 bases; bases with no gene match: 7. Germline values: CDR1 SGHNT, CDR2 YYREEE (reference sequence). The CDR3 length is 15 residues. As concerns this clone: Its specificity is not known.

13 Jbeta primers and 60 Vbeta primers were used for the PCR. Sequencing was performed with immunoSEQ multiplex PCR; in TCRdb, only in-frame clones are kept and a portion is missing. The sample shows roughly 140,000 clones, around three fifths of them seen only once. This receptor was identified in a woman aged 25-40 years in good health and CMV-seropositive. Sequencing was performed on PBMCs. V gene TRBV5-4 combines with J gene TRBJ2-7, with 9 bases lining up with TRBD1. CDR3 nucleotide sequence: TGTGCCAGCAGCCCCGGACAGGGGCGAACCTACGAGCAGTACTTC. Its protein product is CASSPGQGRTYEQYF.